A single sample is the source of the 14 T cell receptor beta chains below, sequenced in a study of blood T cell repertoires in COVID-19. TCRdb's copy holds only in-frame clones and misses some; the assay was immunoSEQ multiplex PCR. The sample holds 160,000 or so clones, around 75% seen once. The sample consisted of peripheral blood. The receptors stem from a woman aged 80 or over with acute or convalescent COVID-19.

The gene calls are TRBV27 and TRBJ2-7; unclear D gene. The CDR3 consists of 15 residues. V gave up 3 bases and J gave up 0 bases, with 12 bases separating them. Looked up from germline, CDR1 is MNHEY and CDR2 is SMNVEV (reference sequence). The chain's CDR3 is CASSFGGSSSYEQYF. Written as DNA, the CDR3 is TGTGCCAGCAGTTTCGGCGGTTCAAGCTCCTACGAGCAGTACTTC.

V and J are TRBV4-1 and TRBJ1-5, with TRBD1 matching over 7 bases. Germline CDR1 MGHRA, CDR2 YSYEKL. Losses at the gene ends were 4 bases for V and 7 bases for J; bases not matched to a gene: 16. The CDR3 length is 17 residues. The CDR3 nucleotides are TGCGCCAGCAGCCTAAACACCCCGAGGGGGCTCGGCCAGCCCCAGCATTTT. It encodes CASSLNTPRGLGQPQHF.

This clone was counted once. The V gene is TRBV7-6, the J gene TRBJ1-1; 11 bases are a match to TRBD1. The CDR3 contains 15 residues. The trim removed 5 bases at V and 7 bases at J, leaving 9 bases unmatched. The germline CDR1 and CDR2 sequences are SGHVS and FNYEAQ. The CDR3 DNA is TGTGCCAGCAGCCCGTATGGACAGGGGGCGAGTGAAGCTTTCTTT. It encodes CASSPYGQGASEAFF.

V usage is TRBV28 and J usage is TRBJ2-2; D gene uncertain. Deletions cut 3 bases from V and 2 bases from J, with 13 bases between. The CDR3 runs 16 residues. Looked up from germline, CDR1 is MDHEN and CDR2 is SYDVKM. The CDR3 loop reads CASSFAPRFNTGELFF. CDR3 DNA: TGTGCCAGCAGTTTCGCCCCCAGGTTCAACACCGGGGAGCTGTTTTTT.

This clone was recorded only once. The V and J genes are TRBV28 and TRBJ2-5, with TRBD1 matching over 8 bases. With 6 bases clipped from V and 7 bases from J, the junction kept 13 bases outside the gene matches. Germline CDR1 MDHEN, CDR2 SYDVKM. The CDR3 extends over 15 amino acids. In DNA, the CDR3 is TGTGCCAGCAGCCCCAGGGGGACAGGAGATGGGACCCAGTACTTC. It specifies CASSPRGTGDGTQYF.

This chain connects TRBV11-2 to TRBJ2-7; perhaps TRBD1 as D (6 bases). The V end was cut by 6 bases, the J end by 0 bases, with 15 bases between. Germline CDR1 SGHAT, CDR2 FQNNGV. The CDR3 covers 15 residues. This CDR3 reads CASSYRDLLSYEQYF. Written as DNA, the CDR3 is TGTGCCAGCAGTTACAGGGACCTTCTCTCCTACGAGCAGTACTTC.

The chain uses TRBV7-2 and TRBJ2-3; D unclear. The germline V and J ends were trimmed by 2 bases and 7 bases, with 4 bases remaining between them. The CDR3 is made up of 11 amino acids. Germline loops: CDR1 SGHTA, CDR2 FQGNSA. The CDR3 bases are TGTGCCAGCAGCTTAATAAATACGCAGTATTTT. Encoded protein: CASSLINTQYF. Looking up the rest from reference TRBV7-2 and TRBJ2-3 gives the full variable domain: GAGVSQSPSNKVTEKGKDVELRCDPISGHTALYWYRQSLGQGLEFLIYFQGNSAPDKSGLPSDRFSAERTGGSVSTLTIQRTQQEDSAVYLCASSLINTQYFGPGTRLTVL.

This chain joins TRBV2 and TRBJ2-5; 10 nucleotides align to TRBD2. The V and J ends lost 3 bases and 6 bases, in that order; junction bases with no gene match: 7. The length of the CDR3 is 15 residues. Germline V gives CDR1 SNHLY, CDR2 FYNNEI. CDR3 nucleotide sequence: TGTGCCAGCAGTGATCCTAGCGGGGGCTCAAAGACCCAGTACTTC. Amino acid sequence: CASSDPSGGSKTQYF.

The chain links TRBV25-1 to TRBJ2-5; 12 bases match TRBD2. Germline V gives CDR1 MGHDK, CDR2 SYGVNS. V shed 1 base and J 7 bases; nucleotides not matched to a gene: 7. The CDR3 contains 16 residues. This CDR3 reads CASSELTSGGVGTQYF. DNA for the CDR3: TGTGCCAGCAGTGAATTGACTAGCGGGGGTGTCGGGACCCAGTACTTC.

The chain joins TRBV27 to TRBJ1-6; tentatively, D is TRBD1 (5 bases). The CDR3 sequence is 14 residues long. Germline loops: CDR1 MNHEY, CDR2 SMNVEV (reference sequence). With 2 bases removed from V and 9 bases from J, the gap between germline ends came to 11 bases. DNA for the CDR3: TGTGCCAGCAGTTTAAACCAGGGAGGTTCACCCCTCCACTTT. As protein: CASSLNQGGSPLHF.

This clone was counted between two and nine times. The chain employs TRBV28 and TRBJ1-5; the D gene is possibly TRBD1 (6 bases). V lost 3 bases, J lost 8 bases, and 23 bases lay in between. Germline CDR1 and CDR2: MDHEN and SYDVKM. The CDR3 sequence is 17 residues long. The CDR3 here is CASSFFAGQPEVEPQHF. In DNA, the CDR3 is TGTGCCAGCAGTTTTTTCGCCGGACAGCCGGAAGTGGAGCCCCAGCATTTT.

The rearrangement joins TRBV5-1 to TRBJ2-4; 12 nucleotides align to TRBD2. Germline loops: CDR1 SGHRS, CDR2 YFSETQ. The CDR3 length is 16 residues. With 4 bases clipped from V and 6 bases from J, the junction kept 8 bases outside the gene matches. The CDR3 reads CASSHASGRGRNIQYF. As DNA, the CDR3 is TGCGCCAGCAGCCATGCTAGCGGGAGGGGGAGAAACATTCAGTACTTC.

The V call is TRBV6-5, the J call TRBJ2-1; TRBD1 matches 7 bases. The CDR3 consists of 15 residues. CDR1 and CDR2 (germline): MNHEY, SVGAGI. Germline trimming cut 6 bases from V and 4 bases from J; bases unmatched to any gene: 9. The CDR3 DNA reads TGTGCCAGCAGGCGCCTCGGGACAGTATACAATGAGCAGTTCTTC. This gives the protein CASRRLGTVYNEQFF.

V is TRBV15 and J is TRBJ2-5; no clear D. The CDR3 runs to 13 residues. Trimming removed 1 base from V and 3 bases from J, with 6 bases in between. Per germline, CDR1 LNHNV and CDR2 YYDKDF (reference sequence). The CDR3 DNA is TGTGCCACCAGCAGAGTCGCTAAAGAGACCCAGTACTTC. It yields the protein CATSRVAKETQYF.